This record covers a single T cell receptor beta chain. Its cognate antigen has yet to be identified. Base qualities are missing; no much larger clone stands one base away. These data originate in a study of cytomegalovirus exposure and HLA in healthy donors (dated by TCRdb to 2016 to 2017). About the investigation overall: In an earlier analysis of some 610 of the donors, about 260 Gb of sequence data and roughly 100 million unique TCR beta sequences from roughly 200 million T cells were reported. An early release covering 500 to 750 HLA-typed donors comprised roughly 300 gigabases of sequencing data and approximately 80 million unique TCR sequences. The genetic ancestry cluster associated with self-reported Caucasian donors included around 76% of the 300 to 450 genotyped donors. The study aimed to test whether cataloging public T cell receptors could reveal signatures of past pathogen exposure. The T cell repertoires of 666 subjects were profiled by immunosequencing and related to cytomegalovirus serostatus. Along with the roughly 700-subject first cohort, a separate validation cohort of 120 different subjects was used. To predict cytomegalovirus infection status, the study brought together high-throughput TCR immunosequencing, statistical association of individual TCRs with disease status, and machine learning. A later analysis re-analyzed previously published TCR beta repertoires from 650 to 800 donors and added high-resolution HLA genotyping to study TCR occurrence patterns. The later analysis used no new phenotypic data to find candidate immune exposures, relying instead on TCR beta sequences and their occurrence across donors. In an earlier analysis of roughly 540 of the donors, high-throughput TCR beta sequencing was used to judge whether each TCR beta V gene segment behaved as functional or pseudogenic. Donor age, sex, ethnicity and CMV serostatus were compiled together with the repertoire data. Genome-wide SNP genotypes for about 65% of the 666 donors were used in a later genetic analysis, which treated that subset as a discovery cohort. All discovery cohort repertoires had been generated on a single sequencing platform. Class I and class II HLA loci were covered by the typing at four-digit resolution. Typing coverage varied by locus: roughly 620-640 donors for A, B, C, DRB1 and DQB1; more than 500 for DQA1; around 610 for DPA1; around 490 for DPB1. About five DR-DQ haplotypes were handled as single units for association and clustering, since linkage in the cohort was strong. On average, about 240,000 unique TCR beta nucleotide sequences were sequenced per donor among 398 genotyped donors of the cohort, with roughly 18% of those sequences being non-productive.

Trimming costs V 5 bases and J 0 bases, and their ends lie 16 bases apart. CDR1 SEHNR and CDR2 FQNEAQ are derived from the germline V gene (reference sequence). From its cysteine to its phenylalanine, the CDR3 spans 16 amino acids. Of all the DNA, just the CDR3 is kept, 48 bases in frame from base 1. The method was the immunoSEQ multiplex PCR assay. For the multiplex PCR, a mixture combining 60 forward primers for TCR Vbeta segments and 13 reverse primers for TCR Jbeta segments was used. A multiplex PCR assay on genomic DNA amplified the CDR3 region of rearranged TCR beta genes. On the Illumina HiSeq System, the amplified TCR beta libraries were sequenced as 87-base-pair reads. In the original analysis: A later analysis counted tens of millions of unique TCR beta chains across the 600 to 850 repertoires, and 10 million to 11 million of these chains were shared by at least two donors. To remove PCR and sequencing errors, raw reads were error-corrected and collapsed into unique sequences using a nearest-neighbor algorithm that merged closely related sequences. Alignment of CDR3 sequences to IMGT reference sequences was used to assign V, D and J gene segments. For a sequence to be retained, a match of at least six nucleotides to both a V gene segment and a J gene segment was required. Rearrangements were classified as productive when the CDR3 lacked stop codons and remained in frame with V and J, and all other rearrangements were classified as non-productive. Following IMGT convention, CDR3 was defined as the stretch from the second conserved V-encoded cysteine up to the conserved J-encoded phenylalanine. In an earlier analysis of more than 550 of the donors, sequences lacking an unambiguous match to a single V gene segment were excluded. An earlier analysis of just under 600 of the donors called V segments functional above 56.7% productive rearrangements and segregating when the between-donor standard deviation exceeded 5%. A statistical classification framework was built to diagnose cytomegalovirus status from the catalog of TCR beta chain sequences. In a later analysis, TCR nucleotide sequences were compared against IMGT/GENE-DB human TR gene sequences so that V and J genes could be assigned. A later analysis assigned CDR3 sequences and most-parsimonious VDJ recombination scenarios with the TCRdist pipeline. In a later analysis, each TCR beta chain was defined by its CDR3 amino acid sequence together with its V-gene family, and reads without a unique V-gene family were excluded. As a way to deal with suspected cross-contamination and a sequencing artifact, a later analysis dropped 450 to 600 nucleotide sequences that were highly shared and had low generation probability. A later analysis calculated a clonal expansion index for each public chain from normalized within-repertoire ranks of inferred template counts. In a later analysis, generation probabilities were computed using a VDJ recombination model fitted to out-of-frame rearrangements, and the results were checked against IGoR. In a later analysis, hypergeometric tests were used to score TCR-TCR, TCR-HLA and TCR-CMV co-occurrence, with a repertoire-size bias correction applied to TCR pairs. A later analysis estimated false discovery rates by permuting HLA or CMV assignments 20 times. A later analysis grouped co-occurring TCRs with DBSCAN, adding TCRdist sequence similarity when clustering within HLA-allele-positive subsets. Repertoires with fewer than 30,000 or more than 120,000 public chains, plus five repertoires with anomalous nucleotide sharing, were excluded from co-occurrence clustering. TCRdb stores this immuneACCESS table with in-frame sequences only. Part of the clones is absent; in the studies checked, under half of the shortfall reflects unresolved V genes, and no reason is known for the rest. From that table come the V and J calls and clone size; the DNA was used to work out D and trimming. In this sample the table shows 130,000 to 150,000 clones, roughly 80% of which occur a single time. The ten largest clones capture roughly 4.5% of the sample.

The cohort was made up of hundreds of healthy bone marrow donors. At the time of sampling, all cohort members were nominally healthy, though unrecorded immune exposures were likely present. The donor was CMV seropositive and was included in the group of some 290 seropositive cohort members. Every donor gave a peripheral blood sample, and the peripheral blood mononuclear cells from that sample were used for TCR beta sequencing. Genomic DNA was extracted from the blood cell samples with the Qiagen DNeasy Blood Extraction Kit. Study-level results and caveats: An earlier analysis of some 590 of the donors showed that most TCR beta V segments appeared in productive rearrangements either about 90% or about 30% of the time, which broadly matched IMGT annotations. In a later analysis, HLA-associated TCR beta chains showed more clonal expansion and lower generation probabilities than non-associated chains that were equally common. When HLA alleles, especially DR and DQ, strongly co-occurred, attributing TCR associations to individual alleles was difficult. A total of 150 to 200 TCR beta chains were listed by the study as associated with cytomegalovirus. While some public TCRs were present in many individuals, most TCR sequences turned up only very rarely across donors. Only TCR beta chains were sequenced in this cohort, and the absence of alpha or paired-chain data limited detectable features. Fewer than 20 rarely observed V segments, including chromosome 9 orphons, were excluded from the earlier analysis of a few hundred of the donors because counts were too low. A cluster of highly shared sequence variants was judged likely to be a technical artifact of the sequencing pipeline. For the cohort, immune exposure information was limited to CMV serostatus. The 87-base-pair reads could not distinguish some IMGT-functional V segments, including TRBV6-2 and TRBV6-3, so those segments were excluded. A later genetic analysis reported fewer N-insertions in productive TCRs among donors in an Asian-associated ancestry cluster than the roughly 650-donor mean. Because HLA typing was missing for some donors at each locus, association tests included only the typed subset. The classifier was reported to diagnose cytomegalovirus status with high specificity and sensitivity in both the original cohort and the validation cohort. A later genetic analysis associated a missense DCLRE1C variant with V-gene and J-gene trimming of TCR beta chains, and an independent cohort replicated the association. Roughly uniform sequencing depth across donors was assumed in presence/absence analyses, although this assumption may not hold. A few of the identified cytomegalovirus-associated TCR beta chains were confirmed in vitro to be specific for cytomegalovirus antigens. In a later analysis, most CMV-associated TCR beta chains were found to appear HLA-restricted, with HLA associations seemingly driven largely by CMV exposure. In a later analysis, several top co-occurrence clusters were reported to appear linked to parvovirus B19, influenza, CMV and Epstein-Barr virus. A further reported finding was that TCR beta sequences accurately predicted the HLA-A and HLA-B alleles for most subjects in the first cohort. A later analysis found that TCR association rates varied across HLA loci, with DRB1 alleles showing the most associated TCRs and HLA-C alleles the fewest. A later analysis associated about 18,000 TCR beta sequences with specific HLA alleles at a false discovery rate of 0.05. According to the authors, the approach could potentially be generalized to other disease states and immunological phenotypes. Linkage disequilibrium might explain the correlated functional status among segregating V segments, but an unknown experimental factor could not be ruled out.

Sample: PBMCs. The clonotype was recovered from a man between 40 and 49 years old in good health and CMV-seropositive. Recombination joined TRBV7-9 with TRBJ2-5; the D gene is perhaps TRBD2, from 7 matching bases. The CDR3 has the sequence CASSARGGDYQETQYF. The DNA reads TGTGCCAGCAGCGCCCGAGGGGGGGATTACCAAGAGACCCAGTACTTC.